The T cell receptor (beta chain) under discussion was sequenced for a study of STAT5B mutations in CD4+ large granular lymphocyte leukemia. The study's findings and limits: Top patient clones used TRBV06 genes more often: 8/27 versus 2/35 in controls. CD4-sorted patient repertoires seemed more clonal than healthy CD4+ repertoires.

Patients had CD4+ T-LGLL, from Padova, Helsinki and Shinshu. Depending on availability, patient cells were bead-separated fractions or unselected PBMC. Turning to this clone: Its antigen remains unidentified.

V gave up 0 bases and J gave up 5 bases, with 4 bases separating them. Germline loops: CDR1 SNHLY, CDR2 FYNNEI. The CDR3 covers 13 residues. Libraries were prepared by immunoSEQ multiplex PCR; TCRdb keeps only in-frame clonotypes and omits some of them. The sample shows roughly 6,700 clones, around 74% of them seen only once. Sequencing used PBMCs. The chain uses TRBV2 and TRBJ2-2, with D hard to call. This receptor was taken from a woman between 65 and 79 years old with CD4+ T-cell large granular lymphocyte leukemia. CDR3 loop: CASSEARTGELFF. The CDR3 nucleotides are TGTGCCAGCAGTGAAGCTAGGACCGGGGAGCTGTTTTTT.